This record covers a single T cell receptor beta chain. Different DNA sequences within this sample yield the same CDR3. This sample is part of a study of shared clonotypes between healthy human individuals. CDR1 is SGHRS, CDR2 YFSETQ, per germline. This CDR3 is built from 15 residues. The J segment lost 5 bases and the V segment lost 0 bases, leaving 5 bases of the junction unmatched. Clones were read by immunoSEQ multiplex PCR, and TCRdb kept only the in-frame ones, dropping some. In the table there are millions of clones, approximately 94% of which are singletons. Donors were Caucasian adults residing in Nashville, Tennessee, USA.

The source material was naive CD4+ T cells sorted from blood. Subset: CD45RA+ positively selected. This sequence was found in a man between 18 and 29 years old in good health. The V and J genes are TRBV5-1 and TRBJ2-1; 7 positions match TRBD1. For the CDR3, the DNA is TGCGCCAGCAGCTTGGCGTCAGGGGGTAACAATGAGCAGTTCTTC. It yields the protein CASSLASGGNNEQFF.